The source of this TCR beta chain is a study of blood T cell repertoires in COVID-19. Measured with immunoSEQ multiplex PCR; TCRdb has only the in-frame clones, and not every one. The data contain around 60,000 clones, about four fifths of them singletons. This CDR3 is built from 12 residues. V lost 7 bases and J 5 bases, leaving 11 bases between the germline ends. Per the germline V gene, CDR1 is SEHNR and CDR2 is FQNEAQ (reference sequence). Sequencing was performed on peripheral blood. This chain joins TRBV7-9 and TRBJ1-1, with unresolved D. This TCR derives from a man between 25 and 39 years old with COVID-19, enrolled during active disease. The CDR3 sequence: CASTLRETEAFF. CDR3 nucleotide sequence: TGTGCCAGCACCCTGAGGGAGACTGAAGCTTTCTTT.